This TCR beta chain was recorded in a study of beta chain features in type 1 diabetes. Study as a whole: Patients and healthy donors were similar in age, gender and cell yields.

Findings and caveats of the study: In all four CD4+ subsets, TCRB CDR3 length was significantly, moderately reduced in type 1 diabetes.

Averaging approximately 0.11 L, one heparinised blood draw came from each individual donor. To note about this clone: The antigen remains undetermined.

The investigators reverse transcribed all of the isolated RNA, so they sequenced expressed TCRB transcripts. Naive, central memory and regulatory T cell samples yielded around 3.3 million reads on average. Method: immunoSEQ multiplex PCR; TCRdb's copy keeps in-frame clones and lacks some. Of nearly 350,000 clones listed, 9.3% were seen once; the top ten hold 0.95% to 1.1%. This clonotype originated in a man under 40 with type 1 diabetes. Sequenced material: central memory CD4+ T cells from blood.

CDR3 sequence reads: CASSPGQYNSPLHF. CDR3 in DNA: TGTGCCAGCAGCCCGGGACAGTATAATTCACCCCTCCACTTT. V usage is TRBV28 and J usage is TRBJ1-6, with 7 bases aligning to TRBD1. CDR3 length: 14 amino acids. The V and J ends lost 6 bases and 4 bases, in that order; junction bases with no gene match: 3. Germline-derived CDR1 and CDR2 are MDHEN and SYDVKM.